The 23 T cell receptor beta chains in this list originate from one sample, sequenced in a study of cytomegalovirus exposure and HLA in healthy donors. The PCR employed 60 Vbeta primers together with 13 Jbeta primers. Repertoires were generated with immunoSEQ multiplex PCR, while TCRdb's copy carries only in-frame clones and drops some. The table includes roughly 150,000 clones, 60% to 80% detected once. Sequencing was performed on PBMCs. The receptor source for this set is a man aged 30-40 years in good health and CMV-seronegative.

This sequence joins TRBV6-6 and TRBJ2-7; possibly TRBD2 for D (5 bases). The V end was cut by 1 base, the J end by 5 bases, with 15 bases between. This CDR3 is 15 amino acids long. Germline-derived CDR1 and CDR2 are MNHNY and SVGAGI (reference sequence). CDR3 nucleotides: TGTGCCAGCAGTTACTTTCCCGAGGGCCCCAACGAGCAGTACTTC. Translation: CASSYFPEGPNEQYF.

The rearrangement joins TRBV20-1 to TRBJ2-7; D is unclear. Trimming pared 3 bases from V and 5 bases from J, leaving 8 bases between. This CDR3 region has 11 residues. In germline, CDR1 is DFQATT, CDR2 SNEGSKA (reference sequence). CDR3 in amino acids: CSASGWDEQYF. The CDR3 nucleotides read TGCAGTGCTAGCGGGTGGGACGAGCAGTACTTC.

With regard to this clone: The same CDR3 can be traced to other DNA sequences in this sample. This chain joins TRBV5-1 and TRBJ2-7; 9 bases agree with TRBD2. The CDR3 has 15 amino acids. Trimming took 2 bases from V and 0 from J; bases not matched to a gene: 3. In germline, CDR1 is SGHRS, CDR2 YFSETQ. CDR3 coding DNA: TGCGCCAGCAGCTTAAGTAGCGGGAGCTCCTACGAGCAGTACTTC. Amino acid sequence: CASSLSSGSSYEQYF. The full variable domain, its missing parts supplied by reference TRBV5-1 and TRBJ2-7, is KAGVTQTPRYLIKTRGQQVTLSCSPISGHRSVSWYQQTPGQGLQFLFEYFSETQRNKGNFPGRFSGRQFSNSRSEMNVSTLELGDSALYLCASSLSSGSSYEQYFGPGTRLTVT.

This clone has a handful of counts. The rearrangement uses TRBV5-1 and TRBJ2-7; weak D call: TRBD1 (5 bases). With 0 bases removed from V and 5 bases from J, the gap between germline ends came to 12 bases. CDR3 length equals 14 residues. The germline gives CDR1 SGHRS, CDR2 YFSETQ. CDR3 coding DNA: TGCGCCAGCAGCTTGGGACAGCCTTTCAACGAGCAGTACTTC. It is translated as CASSLGQPFNEQYF.

This chain joins TRBV30 and TRBJ2-1; 9 positions agree with TRBD2. Looked up from germline, CDR1 is GTSNPN and CDR2 is SVGIG (reference sequence). After removal of 4 bases from V and 10 bases from J, the junction contained 14 bases not matched to a gene. This CDR3 has 15 residues. The CDR3 DNA follows: TGTGCCTGGACCCTTCTTAGCGGGGGTTTCGGGGAGCAGTTCTTC. Its protein is CAWTLLSGGFGEQFF.

This clone has a handful of counts. The rearrangement uses TRBV6-5 and TRBJ1-2; tentative D call: TRBD1 (5 bases). CDR1 is MNHEY and CDR2 is SVGAGI in the germline V gene. Trimming removed 8 bases at V and 8 bases at J, with 18 bases between. CDR3 length: 13 amino acids. CDR3 amino acids: CASFQGGVWGYTF. In DNA, the CDR3 is TGTGCCAGCTTCCAGGGTGGGGTCTGGGGCTACACCTTC.

The rearrangement joins TRBV5-1 to TRBJ2-7, with D perhaps matching TRBD1 (6 bases). V was cut by 4 bases and J by 6 bases, with 11 bases left in between. The germline CDR1 and CDR2 sequences are SGHRS and YFSETQ. This CDR3 spans 12 amino acids. DNA for the CDR3: TGCGCCAGCAGCCAACTAGGGGGCGAGCAGTACTTC. It is translated as CASSQLGGEQYF. The complete variable domain, with remaining parts taken from reference TRBV5-1 and TRBJ2-7, reads KAGVTQTPRYLIKTRGQQVTLSCSPISGHRSVSWYQQTPGQGLQFLFEYFSETQRNKGNFPGRFSGRQFSNSRSEMNVSTLELGDSALYLCASSQLGGEQYFGPGTRLTVT.

Written as DNA, the CDR3 is TGCGCCAGCAGCTTGGGGACAGAAAAAGAGACCCAGTACTTC. Translation gives CASSLGTEKETQYF. This rearrangement joins TRBV5-1 to TRBJ2-5; D is perhaps TRBD1 (6 bases). CDR1 is SGHRS and CDR2 is YFSETQ in the germline V gene. The CDR3 contains 14 residues. Trimming cost V 0 bases and J 3 bases, with 9 bases left between them.

This chain connects TRBV6-5 to TRBJ2-1, with TRBD1 matching over 9 bases. The V gene's germline CDR1 is MNHEY and CDR2 SVGAGI. V shed 5 bases and J 7 bases; nucleotides not matched to a gene: 3. The CDR3 is made up of 13 amino acids. CDR3 region: CASSRQGENEQFF. CDR3 nucleotide sequence: TGTGCCAGCAGTCGACAGGGGGAGAATGAGCAGTTCTTC.

In its sample, this clone was seen once. The chain is built from TRBV30 and TRBJ1-3, with D hard to call. This CDR3 has 13 residues. The germline V gene encodes CDR1 GTSNPN and CDR2 SVGIG (reference sequence). Trimming cost V 3 bases and J 0 bases, with 6 bases left between them. CDR3 coding DNA: TGTGCCTGGAGGAGCCTCTCTGGAAACACCATATATTTT. Translation gives CAWRSLSGNTIYF. The variable domain in full, completed from reference TRBV30 and TRBJ1-3, reads SQTIHQWPATLVQPVGSPLSLECTVEGTSNPNLYWYRQAAGRGLQLLFYSVGIGQISSEVPQNLSASRPQDRQFILSSKKLLLSDSGFYLCAWRSLSGNTIYFGEGSWLTVV.

The chain employs TRBV5-1 and TRBJ1-3, with D possibly matching TRBD1 (6 bases). V was shortened by 2 bases and J by 0 bases, with 9 bases between the two germline ends. The germline V gene encodes CDR1 SGHRS and CDR2 YFSETQ. The CDR3 covers 15 residues. In DNA form, the CDR3 reads TGCGCCAGCAGCTTAAACAGGGACTCTGGAAACACCATATATTTT. Residues: CASSLNRDSGNTIYF.

This clone was seen a handful of times. The V and J genes are TRBV18 and TRBJ1-1; TRBD1 agrees at 9 bases. CDR3 size: 13 residues. V dropped 4 bases and J dropped 5; count of bases not matched to a gene: 2. Looked up from germline, CDR1 is KGHSH and CDR2 is LQKENI. CDR3 nucleotide sequence: TGTGCCAGCTCACAACAGGGGGCGACTGAAGCTTTCTTT. It is translated as CASSQQGATEAFF.

The chain joins TRBV10-3 to TRBJ2-3, with 14 bases fitting TRBD2. Unmatched junction bases numbered 5, after V lost 4 bases and J lost 5 bases. The CDR3 covers 16 residues. Germline V CDR1 and CDR2: ENHRY, SYGVKD. This CDR3 is CAISVTSGRAGDTQYF. Written as DNA, the CDR3 is TGTGCCATCAGTGTGACTAGCGGGAGGGCAGGAGATACGCAGTATTTT.

The V and J genes are TRBV4-2 and TRBJ1-1; TRBD1 agrees at 7 bases. Losses at the gene ends were 4 bases for V and 2 bases for J; bases not matched to a gene: 10. CDR1 and CDR2 from the germline V gene are LGHNA and YNFKEQ. CDR3 length equals 16 residues. DNA of the CDR3: TGTGCCAGCAGCCTGGGGTCAAGAGGGGGCAACACTGAAGCTTTCTTT. This encodes CASSLGSRGGNTEAFF.

V is TRBV5-1 and J is TRBJ1-1, with a weak D call TRBD1 (6 bases). Per the germline V gene, CDR1 is SGHRS and CDR2 is YFSETQ. Trimming took off 2 bases at V and 0 bases at J, with 17 bases between the two ends. This CDR3 has 17 amino acids. The CDR3 loop is CASSLGGGRQLNTEAFF. The CDR3 nucleotides read TGCGCCAGCAGCTTAGGCGGGGGCCGGCAGTTGAACACTGAAGCTTTCTTT. Looking up the rest from reference TRBV5-1 and TRBJ1-1 gives the full variable domain: KAGVTQTPRYLIKTRGQQVTLSCSPISGHRSVSWYQQTPGQGLQFLFEYFSETQRNKGNFPGRFSGRQFSNSRSEMNVSTLELGDSALYLCASSLGGGRQLNTEAFFGQGTRLTVV.

This chain joins TRBV5-4 and TRBJ2-1, with 9 bases that match TRBD2. This CDR3 has 15 residues. The germline V gene encodes CDR1 SGHNT and CDR2 YYREEE (reference sequence). Trimming removed 0 bases from V and 9 bases from J; junction bases left unmatched: 7. The CDR3 sequence is CASSLESRLAVEQFF. The CDR3 nucleotides read TGTGCCAGCAGCTTGGAAAGTCGACTAGCGGTTGAGCAGTTCTTC. The full variable domain, with the rest looked up from reference TRBV5-4 and TRBJ2-1, is ETGVTQSPTHLIKTRGQQVTLRCSSQSGHNTVSWYQQALGQGPQFIFQYYREEENGRGNFPPRFSGLQFPNYSSELNVNALELDDSALYLCASSLESRLAVEQFFGPGTRLTVL.

The chain recombines TRBV14 with TRBJ1-2; D may be TRBD1 (5 bases). CDR3 length: 14 residues. The germline CDR1 and CDR2 sequences are SGHDN and FVKESK. V was trimmed by 2 bases and J by 1 base, leaving 8 bases between them. As DNA, the CDR3 is TGTGCCAGCAGCCAACAGGGACTTAACTATGGCTACACCTTC. Amino acid sequence: CASSQQGLNYGYTF. Looking up the rest from reference TRBV14 and TRBJ1-2 gives the full variable domain: EAGVTQFPSHSVIEKGQTVTLRCDPISGHDNLYWYRRVMGKEIKFLLHFVKESKQDESGMPNNRFLAERTGGTYSTLKVQPAELEDSGVYFCASSQQGLNYGYTFGSGTRLTVV.

This clone was seen once. CDR3 nucleotide sequence: TGTGCCAGCAGTTTGTCGAGGAAGCGGGAGAACAATGAGCAGTTCTTC. Its translation: CASSLSRKRENNEQFF. This rearrangement joins TRBV6-6 to TRBJ2-1; TRBD2 agrees at 8 bases. V gave up 4 bases and J gave up 5 bases; unmatched junction bases: 10. This CDR3 region has 16 residues. Germline CDR1 reads MNHNY; CDR2 reads SVGAGI (reference sequence).

The CDR3 sequence: CASSPGSRGYGYTF. CDR3 DNA: TGTGCCAGCAGCCCAGGATCAAGGGGTTATGGCTACACCTTC. The chain employs TRBV6-5 and TRBJ1-2; the D gene is possibly TRBD1 (5 bases). V was trimmed by 6 bases and J by 5 bases, leaving 16 bases between them. This CDR3 comprises 14 residues. The germline CDR1 and CDR2 sequences are MNHEY and SVGAGI.

This clone was counted between two and nine times. The V call is TRBV18, the J call TRBJ2-2; D is possibly TRBD1 (6 bases). Trimming left V 3 bases short and J 1 base short, with 9 bases between. Germline assignment: CDR1 KGHSH and CDR2 LQKENI. CDR3 length: 15 residues. The CDR3 is CASSPGHGNTGELFF. The CDR3 DNA reads TGTGCCAGCTCACCGGGACATGGGAACACCGGGGAGCTGTTTTTT.

V and J are TRBV5-4 and TRBJ1-1; no firm D call. Looked up from germline, CDR1 is SGHNT and CDR2 is YYREEE (reference sequence). This CDR3 has 14 amino acids. V was clipped by 4 bases and J by 0 bases, with 10 bases between them. The CDR3 loop reads CASSPFQMNTEAFF. CDR3 sequence (DNA): TGTGCCAGCAGCCCATTTCAGATGAACACTGAAGCTTTCTTT.

CDR3 bases: TGTGCCAGCGCTTCCGGGGACAGGGACGAGCAGTACTTC. It specifies CASASGDRDEQYF. The J gene is TRBJ2-7, the V gene TRBV27; 9 bases align to TRBD1. This CDR3 is 13 amino acids long. V trimming: 8 bases; J trimming: 5 bases; junction bases outside the gene matches: 7. Germline V CDR1 and CDR2: MNHEY, SMNVEV (reference sequence).

The CDR3 reads CASSSTGGGSYEQYF. In nucleotides, the CDR3 is TGTGCCAGCAGTTCCACAGGGGGAGGCTCCTACGAGCAGTACTTC. The chain combines TRBV6-5 with TRBJ2-7; 8 nucleotides align to TRBD1. The trim removed 4 bases at V and 0 bases at J, leaving 5 bases unmatched. The CDR3 contains 15 residues. Germline lookup yields CDR1 MNHEY and CDR2 SVGAGI.